The following is a TCR beta chain sequence with its context. The data were obtained in a study of blood T cell repertoires in COVID-19. Whole-study context: COVID-19 samples from acute and convalescent phases originated in the United States, Italy and Spain. Nucleic acid was either cDNA or gDNA, and it came from T cells, B-cell-depleted T cells, or PBMCs.

V was cut by 2 bases and J by 1 base, with 11 bases left in between. The CDR3 is made up of 16 amino acids. In germline, CDR1 is SGHTA, CDR2 FQGTGA. Original handling: It was from reference gene primer amplification that nucleated cell counts were estimated. Profiling relied on immunoSEQ multiplex PCR, and the TCRdb table lists in-frame clones only, not all of them. For V, J and clone size, that table is used; D and trimming come from the DNA. The sample lists tens of thousands of clones, 70% to 90% occurring once. The sequencing input was peripheral blood. This TCR came from a human donor with acute or convalescent COVID-19. The donor label of this sample is uncertain. The chain uses TRBV7-3 and TRBJ2-2; D unclear. CDR3 residues: CASSLVPVLNTGELFF. The CDR3 DNA sequence: TGTGCCAGCAGCTTAGTCCCGGTCCTGAACACCGGGGAGCTGTTTTTT.